A selection of T cell receptor beta chains follows, all from one sample in a study of T cell responses to AZD1222 COVID-19 vaccine. The table came from immunoSEQ multiplex PCR; TCRdb's copy has only in-frame clones and leaves some out. The repertoire has tens of thousands of clones, approximately 80% of them found once; the top ten carry around 15%. Material: peripheral blood, obtained on day 0 of AZD1222 vaccination. Receptors were obtained from an adult in good health. Each CDR3 is given with its conserved first and last residue. The D gene is left open where the match is weak. Rows give clone size only sometimes, using once, few, many, or a class for an expanded clone.

length	V	D	size	J	DNA	CDR3
12	TRBV6-4	.	.	TRBJ1-1	TGTGCCAGCACCTCGGACGGGAATGAAGCTTTCTTT	CASTSDGNEAFF
17	TRBV7-2	.	.	TRBJ2-3	TGTGCCAGCAGCCGGAAGGGGGGCCCGGATCGCACAGATACGCAGTATTTT	CASSRKGGPDRTDTQYF
15	TRBV7-2	.	few	TRBJ2-3	TGTGCCAGCAGCACAGACCGCAGTCCAGGAAATACGCAGTATTTT	CASSTDRSPGNTQYF
13	TRBV12-3/TRBV12-4	.	.	TRBJ1-2	TGTGCCAGCAGCCCCGCGGAGGGTTATGGCTACACCTTC	CASSPAEGYGYTF
14	TRBV6-5	.	once	TRBJ1-1	TGTGCCAGCACTACCCGACGGATGAACACTGAAGCTTTCTTT	CASTTRRMNTEAFF
14	TRBV13	.	.	TRBJ1-1	TGTGCCAGCAGCCCAGAACCGGTTAACACTGAAGCTTTCTTT	CASSPEPVNTEAFF
14	TRBV7-9	.	once	TRBJ2-3	TGTGCCTCAACGGGGGAGCAGAGTGCAGATACGCAGTATTTT	CASTGEQSADTQYF
14	TRBV2	.	.	TRBJ2-1	TGTGCCAGCAGTGAAGATTCCAGGGGCAATGAGCAGTTCTTC	CASSEDSRGNEQFF
11	TRBV7-6	.	.	TRBJ2-5	TGTGCCTCTCAACTAGGGGAGACCCAGTACTTC	CASQLGETQYF
13	TRBV7-8	.	.	TRBJ2-7	TGTGCCAGCAGCCCCAGGGGAAGCTACGAGCAGTACTTC	CASSPRGSYEQYF
15	TRBV5-6	TRBD1	.	TRBJ1-1	TGTGCCAGCAGCCCTCCCGGGACAGGGGTCACTGAAGCTTTCTTT	CASSPPGTGVTEAFF
16	TRBV4-3	TRBD2	once	TRBJ2-3	TGCGCCAGCAGCCAAGAGCTAGCGGGGGGCACAGATACGCAGTATTTT	CASSQELAGGTDTQYF
14	TRBV5-8	.	.	TRBJ1-2	TGTGCCAGCAGCTACTACAGGGCTGGGTTAGGCTACACCTTC	CASSYYRAGLGYTF
11	TRBV12-3/TRBV12-4	.	.	TRBJ2-3	TGTGCCAGCAGTGTGCGTGATACGCAGTATTTT	CASSVRDTQYF
14	TRBV29-1	TRBD1	.	TRBJ2-7	TGCAGCGTTGAACCCGGGACAGGGTTCCACGAGCAGTACTTC	CSVEPGTGFHEQYF
15	TRBV19	.	.	TRBJ1-1	TGTGCCAGTAGTATAGGACCGGTACGGGGTACTGAAGCTTTCTTT	CASSIGPVRGTEAFF
14	TRBV6-6	TRBD2	once	TRBJ2-1	TGTGCCAGCAGTTCCGGGGGGGCCCTCAATGAGCAGTTCTTC	CASSSGGALNEQFF
15	TRBV6-5	.	.	TRBJ1-2	TGTGCCAGCAGTTACCTCTCGGGGCTGGACTATGGCTACACCTTC	CASSYLSGLDYGYTF